A single T cell receptor beta chain is shown here with its context. Its antigen is still unknown. Sequence data for DNA of cultured CD4+ T cells were generated by the Oncomine TCR Beta short-read assay. TCRdb reanalysed the PCR reads using MiXCR and keeps one entry per CDR3 protein. Of tens of thousands of distinct CDR3 sequences in the sample, roughly two fifths were seen once. V lost 0 bases and J lost 3, with 8 bases in between. Germline V gives CDR1 MNHEY, CDR2 SVGAGI. The CDR3 extends over 14 amino acids. Time point: late sampling 161 to 241 days after vaccination in a few convalescent patients. Treatment given: approximately nine-day PBMC culture with coronavirus spike peptide pools or control peptides (ViraFEST assay). This sample is part of a study of vaccination and CD4 T cells after COVID-19.

This receptor was obtained from a human donor who had recovered from COVID-19. The material sequenced was CD4+ T cells from blood, cultured in vitro, taken about 7 months after SARS-CoV-2 vaccination. The chain has TRBV6-5 and TRBJ1-1, with TRBD1 as a possible D gene (6 bases). The CDR3 spells CASSYSWTDTEAFF. The DNA of the CDR3 is TGTGCCAGCAGTTACTCTTGGACAGACACTGAAGCTTTCTTT.